The 16 T cell receptor beta chains given below trace back to one sample, sequenced in a study of identifying expanded T cells in peripheral blood. The data were produced by immunoSEQ multiplex PCR, yet TCRdb's version contains in-frame clones alone and is incomplete. The sample carries approximately 100,000 clones, about nine tenths recorded once. Sequenced: blood. These receptors all stem from a person aged 18-70 years in good health.

The chain has TRBV28 and TRBJ1-1; perhaps TRBD1 as D (6 bases). With 6 bases removed from V and 5 bases from J, the gap between germline ends came to 19 bases. This CDR3 comprises 15 residues. Germline V gene sequence: CDR1 MDHEN, CDR2 SYDVKM. The CDR3 nucleotides are TGTGCCAGCAGCCCTCCCCAGGGGCTAGGGACTGAAGCTTTCTTT. Translated: CASSPPQGLGTEAFF. The full variable domain, its missing parts supplied by reference TRBV28 and TRBJ1-1, is DVKVTQSSRYLVKRTGEKVFLECVQDMDHENMFWYRQDPGLGLRLIYFSYDVKMKEKGDIPEGYSVSREKKERFSLILESASTNQTSMYLCASSPPQGLGTEAFFGQGTRLTVV.

The chain recombines TRBV9 with TRBJ2-1; 10 positions agree with TRBD2. CDR3 length: 15 amino acids. Germline CDR1 reads SGDLS; CDR2 reads YYNGEE. V shed 0 bases, J shed 9 bases, and the junction held 6 bases outside the gene matches. The CDR3 bases are TGTGCCAGCAGCGTAGCTAGCGGGGGAAGGGGTGAGCAGTTCTTC. Its translation: CASSVASGGRGEQFF.

The chain recombines TRBV19 with TRBJ1-1; no reliable D call. The CDR3 is 15 residues long. V was clipped by 4 bases and J by 0 bases, with 12 bases between them. The germline CDR1 and CDR2 sequences are LNHDA and SQIVND (reference sequence). The CDR3 DNA follows: TGTGCCAGTAGTACCCTCCTGGGTATGAACACTGAAGCTTTCTTT. Its protein product is CASSTLLGMNTEAFF.

This clone was detected only once. This sequence joins TRBV14 and TRBJ2-2; 8 bases are a match to TRBD1. The CDR3 extends over 14 amino acids. V lost 5 bases to trimming and J lost 3 bases; unmatched junction nucleotides: 2. CDR1 is SGHDN and CDR2 is FVKESK in the germline V gene. The CDR3 region is CASSWTGYTGELFF. The CDR3 coding sequence is TGTGCCAGCAGCTGGACAGGGTACACCGGGGAGCTGTTTTTT.

CDR3 protein: CASSVAGWDRGYSNQPQHF. The CDR3 nucleotides read TGTGCCAGCAGCGTAGCAGGTTGGGACAGGGGCTATAGCAATCAGCCCCAGCATTTT. The chain links TRBV9 to TRBJ1-5; TRBD1 aligns across 10 bases. Germline V gives CDR1 SGDLS, CDR2 YYNGEE. CDR3 size: 19 residues. Trimming removed 0 bases from V and 0 bases from J; junction bases left unmatched: 9. Full variable domain (rest looked up from reference TRBV9 and TRBJ1-5): DSGVTQTPKHLITATGQRVTLRCSPRSGDLSVYWYQQSLDQGLQFLIQYYNGEERAKGNILERFSAQQFPDLHSELNLSSLELGDSALYFCASSVAGWDRGYSNQPQHFGDGTRLSIL.

V is TRBV10-3 and J is TRBJ2-1, with D tentatively TRBD1 or TRBD2 (7 bases each). The CDR3 is 12 residues long. Germline V gene data show CDR1 as ENHRY and CDR2 as SYGVKD. V was clipped by 6 bases and J by 8 bases, with 11 bases between them. CDR3 bases: TGTGCCATCAGGGCAGGGGGGGATGAGCAGTTCTTC. It translates to CAIRAGGDEQFF.

DNA of the CDR3: TGTGCCAGCAGGCCCGGGACGGAAACCGGGGAGCTGTTTTTT. This gives the protein CASRPGTETGELFF. V is TRBV6-5 and J is TRBJ2-2, with D possibly called TRBD1 or TRBD2 (5 bases each). The CDR3 consists of 14 residues. Germline CDR1 MNHEY, CDR2 SVGAGI. The V and J ends lost 6 bases and 5 bases respectively, with 13 bases between them.

The chain links TRBV28 to TRBJ2-5, with D possibly matching TRBD2 (6 bases). The CDR3 is 15 residues long. Germline V gives CDR1 MDHEN, CDR2 SYDVKM. The germline V and J ends were trimmed by 6 bases and 7 bases, with 21 bases remaining between them. CDR3 amino acids: CASSPLGGRMGTQYF. CDR3 coding DNA: TGTGCCAGCAGCCCCCTGGGAGGCAGGATGGGGACCCAGTACTTC.

Only one count was recorded for this clone. This chain joins TRBV30 and TRBJ2-7, with 10 bases fitting TRBD1. This CDR3 contains 13 residues. Germline trimming cut 7 bases from V and 5 bases from J; bases unmatched to any gene: 8. The germline V gene has CDR1 GTSNPN and CDR2 SVGIG (reference sequence). The CDR3 loop is CASTRDRGHEQYF. The CDR3 coding sequence is TGTGCCTCCACCAGGGACAGGGGCCACGAGCAGTACTTC.

The chain combines TRBV10-3 with TRBJ2-1; 13 nucleotides line up with TRBD2. Trimming removed 6 bases from V and 9 bases from J; junction bases left unmatched: 8. The CDR3 spans 15 residues. Per the germline V gene, CDR1 is ENHRY and CDR2 is SYGVKD. This CDR3 is CAIRPGTSGISEQFF. CDR3 bases: TGTGCCATCAGACCCGGGACTAGCGGGATCAGTGAGCAGTTCTTC.

The chain joins TRBV6-1 to TRBJ2-7, with D uncertain. The CDR3 is made up of 14 amino acids. Germline-derived CDR1 and CDR2 are MNHNS and SASEGT. The V and J ends lost 5 bases and 0 bases respectively, with 11 bases between them. In nucleotides, the CDR3 is TGTGCCAGCAGTTCAGACACGAGCTCCTACGAGCAGTACTTC. Protein product: CASSSDTSSYEQYF.

The chain employs TRBV6-1 and TRBJ1-4, with 7 bases aligning to TRBD1. CDR1 MNHNS and CDR2 SASEGT come from the germline V gene. After removal of 3 bases from V and 8 bases from J, the junction contained 9 bases not matched to a gene. The CDR3 runs 15 residues. The DNA of the CDR3 is TGTGCCAGCAGTGAGACAACAGGGGCTACAGAAAAACTGTTTTTT. This encodes CASSETTGATEKLFF.

The V and J genes are TRBV27 and TRBJ1-2; TRBD1 matches 8 bases. Looked up from germline, CDR1 is MNHEY and CDR2 is SMNVEV (reference sequence). Germline trimming cut 5 bases from V and 4 bases from J; bases unmatched to any gene: 6. This CDR3 spans 14 amino acids. The CDR3 is CASSNGQGAYGYTF. The CDR3 nucleotides are TGTGCCAGCAGTAACGGACAGGGTGCCTATGGCTACACCTTC.

V is TRBV9 and J is TRBJ2-2, with TRBD1 identical over 7 bases. The germline gives CDR1 SGDLS, CDR2 YYNGEE. The CDR3 has 15 amino acids. V was clipped by 4 bases and J by 5 bases; unmatched bases: 8. CDR3 amino acids: CASSFSGTETGELFF. The CDR3, as DNA: TGTGCCAGCAGCTTCTCCGGGACAGAGACCGGGGAGCTGTTTTTT.

This clone has only one observation. The rearrangement links TRBV7-8 to TRBJ2-1; unclear D gene. Trimming pared 2 bases from V and 9 bases from J, leaving 11 bases between. Germline assignment: CDR1 SGHVS and CDR2 FQNEAQ. CDR3 length equals 13 residues. The CDR3 loop is CASSLLELGEQFF. The CDR3 coding sequence is TGTGCCAGCAGCTTATTAGAGCTGGGTGAGCAGTTCTTC.

The chain is built from TRBV7-6 and TRBJ2-3; 13 positions match TRBD2. The CDR3 totals 17 residues. V was pared by 2 bases and J by 5 bases, with 7 bases of the junction left unmatched. Per the germline V gene, CDR1 is SGHVS and CDR2 is FNYEAQ. This CDR3 is CASSLSGLAGAGDTQYF. The DNA of the CDR3 is TGTGCCAGCAGCTTATCAGGACTAGCGGGAGCGGGAGATACGCAGTATTTT.